This is a list of T cell receptor beta chains from one sample in a study of identical twins. TCRdb processed the 5' RACE reads anew with MiXCR; each CDR3 protein has one entry. The repertoire has over 200,000 distinct CDR3 sequences, around a tenth of them found once; the top ten carry 5.1%. Material for sequencing was memory (CD45RO+) T cells sorted from blood. The source of these receptors is a woman between 18 and 29 years old in good health. Each CDR3 is given with its conserved first and last residue. D genes are given only for firm matches. Clone size, where shown, is once, few, many, or a class for clones that have expanded.

TRBV12-3/TRBV12-4	TRBJ1-1	-	-	13	CANTAGQLSEAFF	TGTGCCAACACCGCGGGACAACTCAGTGAAGCTTTCTTT
TRBV9	TRBJ2-1	-	-	15	CASSVEGSLHNEQFF	TGTGCCAGCAGCGTAGAAGGATCTCTTCACAATGAGCAGTTCTTC
TRBV20-1	TRBJ2-1	TRBD2	-	16	CSAGYLLAGEVYEQFF	TGCAGTGCTGGATACCTTCTAGCGGGAGAGGTCTATGAGCAGTTCTTC
TRBV20-1	TRBJ1-2	-	many	14	CSARRGTTAFGYTF	TGCAGTGCTAGGCGGGGGACAACCGCGTTCGGCTACACCTTC
TRBV5-6	TRBJ1-5	TRBD1	few	14	CASSLATGGQPQHF	TGTGCCAGCAGCTTGGCGACAGGGGGTCAGCCCCAGCATTTT
TRBV12-3/TRBV12-4	TRBJ2-3	TRBD1	many	14	CASTYRGHSDTQYF	TGTGCCAGCACGTACAGGGGGCACTCAGATACGCAGTATTTT
TRBV12-3/TRBV12-4	TRBJ2-1	TRBD2	few	16	CASSPSGRVSYNEQFF	TGTGCCAGCAGCCCAAGCGGGAGGGTCTCCTACAATGAGCAGTTCTTC
TRBV20-1	TRBJ1-1	-	-	13	CSARVGGNTEAFF	TGCAGTGCTAGAGTGGGGGGGAACACTGAAGCTTTCTTT
TRBV20-1	TRBJ2-7	-	few	13	CSGGGRYSYEQYF	TGCAGTGGAGGCGGGCGCTACTCCTACGAGCAGTACTTC
TRBV10-3	TRBJ1-4	-	-	15	CAIRAGDATNEKLFF	TGTGCCATCAGGGCGGGGGACGCAACTAATGAAAAACTGTTTTTT
TRBV20-1	TRBJ2-3	-	-	17	CSARTTTAAPSTDTQYF	TGCAGTGCTCGGACTACGACCGCAGCCCCAAGCACAGATACGCAGTATTTT
TRBV20-1	TRBJ1-5	-	many	14	CSAREQGADQPQHF	TGCAGTGCTAGGGAACAGGGAGCGGATCAGCCCCAGCATTTT
TRBV7-8	TRBJ1-2	TRBD1	few	14	CASSADRGRYGYTF	TGTGCCAGCAGCGCCGACAGGGGCCGCTATGGCTACACCTTC
TRBV6-1	TRBJ2-7	-	-	14	CASRAGGALYEQYF	TGTGCCAGCAGAGCAGGTGGGGCTCTATACGAGCAGTACTTC
TRBV9	TRBJ2-1	TRBD2	few	20	CASSAQGGSGGTYSYNEQFF	TGTGCCAGCAGCGCCCAAGGTGGTAGCGGGGGGACGTACTCCTACAATGAGCAGTTCTTC
TRBV7-8	TRBJ2-5	-	-	16	CASSPRHGDSQETQYF	TGTGCCAGCAGCCCGCGCCATGGAGACAGCCAAGAGACCCAGTACTTC
TRBV5-1	TRBJ1-6	-	few	15	CASSAGQFYNSPLHF	TGCGCCAGCAGCGCCGGACAGTTCTATAATTCACCCCTCCACTTT
TRBV29-1	TRBJ2-1	TRBD2	-	13	CSVIAGGLTEQFF	TGCAGCGTTATAGCGGGAGGGCTCACCGAGCAGTTCTTC
TRBV6-2/TRBV6-3	TRBJ2-1	-	-	17	CASTIAQAPALYNEQFF	TGTGCCAGCACCATCGCGCAGGCCCCAGCCCTGTACAATGAGCAGTTCTTC
TRBV10-3	TRBJ2-7	-	few	13	CAISSPGYYEQYF	TGTGCCATCAGTTCACCGGGGTACTACGAGCAGTACTTC
TRBV5-1	TRBJ1-4	-	few	14	CASSFQGHNEKLFF	TGCGCCAGCAGCTTTCAGGGACATAATGAAAAACTGTTTTTT
TRBV7-9	TRBJ1-4	-	many	13	CASRTTGYEKLFF	TGTGCCAGCAGGACGACAGGTTATGAAAAACTGTTTTTT
TRBV3-1	TRBJ1-1	-	-	13	CASSQAGDTEAFF	TGTGCCAGCAGCCAAGCAGGGGACACTGAAGCTTTCTTT
TRBV7-9	TRBJ1-1	-	many	12	CASSSQGIEAFF	TGTGCCAGCAGCTCGCAGGGAATTGAAGCTTTCTTT
TRBV5-1	TRBJ2-2	-	-	14	CATRRDSNTGELFF	TGCGCCACCCGAAGGGACTCGAACACCGGGGAGCTGTTTTTT
TRBV9	TRBJ2-2	-	few	13	CASSLMNTGELFF	TGTGCCAGCAGCCTGATGAACACCGGGGAGCTGTTTTTT
TRBV10-2	TRBJ2-1	TRBD2	many	15	CASSGRLAGAREQFF	TGCGCCAGCAGTGGACGACTAGCGGGAGCTCGGGAGCAGTTCTTC
TRBV5-1	TRBJ2-3	-	many	14	CASSRAPPADTQYF	TGCGCCAGCAGCCGGGCCCCTCCCGCAGATACGCAGTATTTT
TRBV20-1	TRBJ2-1	-	-	11	CCAPFQGLQFF	TGCTGTGCTCCATTTCAGGGCCTCCAGTTCTTC
TRBV20-1	TRBJ1-4	-	few	14	CSARDPLSPEKLFF	TGCAGTGCTAGAGACCCGCTATCACCAGAAAAACTGTTTTTT
TRBV7-2	TRBJ2-4	TRBD2	many	16	CASSLSGRALSSIQYF	TGTGCCAGCAGCCTTAGCGGGAGGGCCCTCTCTAGCATTCAGTACTTC
TRBV19	TRBJ2-2	-	few	14	CASSSRQNTGELFF	TGTGCCAGTAGTAGCCGACAGAACACCGGGGAGCTGTTTTTT
TRBV6-2/TRBV6-3	TRBJ1-1	TRBD1	-	14	CASSFGTGTSEAFF	TGTGCCAGCAGCTTTGGGACAGGGACCTCTGAAGCTTTCTTT
TRBV20-1	TRBJ2-3	TRBD2	few	16	CSARGAASGGTDTQYF	TGCAGTGCTAGAGGGGCAGCTAGCGGAGGCACAGATACGCAGTATTTT
TRBV7-3	TRBJ1-1	-	few	13	CASRVGLITEAFF	TGTGCCAGCAGGGTTGGTCTGATCACTGAAGCTTTCTTT
TRBV20-1	TRBJ2-7	TRBD1	many	14	CSASPGTEMYEQYF	TGCAGTGCATCCCCCGGGACAGAGATGTACGAGCAGTACTTC
TRBV12-3/TRBV12-4	TRBJ2-3	-	few	15	CASSLNRLSAGPQYF	TGTGCCAGCAGTTTAAATCGCCTTTCGGCCGGCCCGCAGTATTTT
TRBV9	TRBJ2-3	-	few	14	CASSVQSGTDTQYF	TGTGCCAGCAGCGTCCAAAGTGGCACAGATACGCAGTATTTT
TRBV27	TRBJ2-3	-	-	13	CASGRLNTDTQYF	TGTGCCAGCGGACGGTTAAACACAGATACGCAGTATTTT
TRBV9	TRBJ2-5	TRBD2	-	16	CASSVVASGGQETQYF	TGTGCCAGCAGCGTAGTGGCTAGCGGGGGGCAAGAGACCCAGTACTTC
TRBV6-1	TRBJ1-2	TRBD1	few	15	CASTLRQGLAYGYTF	TGTGCCAGCACCTTAAGACAGGGTCTCGCCTATGGCTACACCTTC
TRBV18	TRBJ2-7	-	-	14	CASSPPGSPYEQYF	TGTGCCAGCTCACCACCCGGGTCACCCTACGAGCAGTACTTC
TRBV7-9	TRBJ2-7	TRBD2	many	12	CASSWLAGEQYF	TGTGCCAGCAGCTGGCTAGCGGGGGAGCAGTACTTC
TRBV12-3/TRBV12-4	TRBJ2-1	-	-	12	CASQAAYNEQFF	TGTGCCAGCCAGGCGGCCTACAATGAGCAGTTCTTC
TRBV7-3	TRBJ2-3	TRBD2	-	16	CASSLKAGGPSDTQYF	TGTGCCAGCAGCTTAAAGGCGGGGGGGCCATCAGATACGCAGTATTTT
TRBV20-1	TRBJ2-6	-	-	14	CSAMKRAGANVLTF	TGCAGTGCTATGAAGAGGGCTGGGGCCAACGTCCTGACTTTC
TRBV30	TRBJ2-7	-	-	11	CAWAITGEQYF	TGTGCCTGGGCCATCACAGGCGAGCAGTACTTC
TRBV27	TRBJ2-7	-	many	10	CASGKYEQYF	TGTGCCAGCGGTAAATACGAGCAGTACTTC
TRBV20-1	TRBJ2-2	-	-	9	CRGLGELFF	TGCAGGGGCCTGGGGGAGCTGTTTTTT
TRBV18	TRBJ2-7	-	few	13	CASFFRGSYEQYF	TGTGCCAGCTTCTTCCGGGGCTCCTACGAGCAGTACTTC
TRBV3-1	TRBJ1-1	TRBD1	few	17	CASSSTRGGSLNTEAFF	TGTGCCAGCAGCTCTACCAGGGGGGGTTCTCTGAACACTGAAGCTTTCTTT
TRBV19	TRBJ2-7	TRBD1	-	14	CATAGTGTSGEQYF	TGTGCCACCGCCGGGACAGGGACGAGCGGAGAGCAGTACTTC
TRBV5-1	TRBJ1-1	TRBD1	many	14	CASSPQGATTEAFF	TGCGCCAGCAGCCCACAGGGGGCGACCACTGAAGCTTTCTTT
TRBV7-9	TRBJ2-1	TRBD2	-	17	CASSLVGGNYPHNEQFF	TGTGCCAGCAGCTTAGTGGGGGGGAATTATCCCCACAATGAGCAGTTCTTC
TRBV12-3/TRBV12-4	TRBJ2-3	TRBD1	many	15	CASSPQGAGTDTQYF	TGTGCCAGCAGTCCACAGGGGGCTGGCACAGATACGCAGTATTTT
TRBV20-1	TRBJ2-1	-	once	14	CSAKNWTSYNEQFF	TGCAGTGCCAAGAATTGGACTTCCTACAATGAGCAGTTCTTC
TRBV11-2	TRBJ1-4	-	few	13	CASSWTDNEKLFF	TGTGCCAGCAGCTGGACAGATAATGAAAAACTGTTTTTT
TRBV7-6	TRBJ2-7	-	many	15	CASSLNQGPTYEQYF	TGTGCCAGCAGTCTGAACCAGGGTCCCACCTACGAGCAGTACTTC